These 5 T cell receptor beta chains were sequenced from one sample in a study of T-cell reconstitution after alpha-beta-depleted transplantation in children. Unique molecular identifiers were incorporated during preparation of the TCRbeta library. Each CDR3 protein gets one entry after TCRdb re-called the PCR reads with MiXCR. This sample has some 70,000 distinct CDR3 sequences, with about 7.3% found just once. This sample comprised PBMCs from the stem cell graft donor, obtained from the stem cell graft. The receptors were gathered from a human donor who donated a stem cell graft to a child with acute lymphoblastic leukemia.

This chain links TRBV27 with TRBJ2-3, with D possibly TRBD2 on 6 matching bases. Germline CDR1 is MNHEY and CDR2 is SMNVEV (reference sequence). V was cut by 10 bases and J by 6 bases, with 23 bases left in between. This CDR3 comprises 15 residues. The CDR3 protein is CATYEDSGGMDTQYF. The CDR3 DNA sequence: TGTGCCACCTATGAGGACTCCGGAGGGATGGATACGCAGTATTTT.

This clonotype was recorded many times. The chain employs TRBV28 and TRBJ2-7; TRBD1 aligns across 9 bases. The trim removed 5 bases at V and 7 bases at J, leaving 9 bases unmatched. The CDR3 sequence is 14 residues long. The germline CDR1 and CDR2 sequences are MDHEN and SYDVKM. The CDR3 DNA reads as TGTGCCAGCAGTCCTCCACAGGGGGCGCGGGAGCAGTACTTC. This codes for CASSPPQGAREQYF. The full variable domain, in which reference TRBV28 and TRBJ2-7 provide the parts outside the CDR3, is DVKVTQSSRYLVKRTGEKVFLECVQDMDHENMFWYRQDPGLGLRLIYFSYDVKMKEKGDIPEGYSVSREKKERFSLILESASTNQTSMYLCASSPPQGAREQYFGPGTRLTVT.

The chain employs TRBV10-3 and TRBJ2-2; D unclear. Trimming shortened V by 7 bases and J by 4 bases, and 13 bases separated the two germline ends. CDR3 length equals 14 residues. Germline lookup yields CDR1 ENHRY and CDR2 SYGVKD. CDR3 nucleotides: TGTGCCATCACTTACGGCCCGGGCACCGGGGAGCTGTTTTTT. Encoded protein: CAITYGPGTGELFF.

The chain uses TRBV5-1 and TRBJ2-7; possibly TRBD1 or TRBD2 for D (6 bases each). The CDR3 runs 15 residues. CDR1 SGHRS and CDR2 YFSETQ come from the germline V gene. Trimming shortened V by 6 bases and J by 4 bases, and 20 bases separated the two germline ends. The CDR3 bases are TGCGCCAGCAAATCCTTCGGGGGCAGCCTGTACGAGCAGTACTTC. Translating gives CASKSFGGSLYEQYF.

This clonotype has a count of ten or more. The J gene is TRBJ2-5, the V gene TRBV5-5; tentative D call: TRBD1 (5 bases). The V and J ends lost 0 bases and 4 bases respectively, with 10 bases between them. Germline CDR1 reads SGHKS; CDR2 reads YYEKEE (reference sequence). The CDR3 spans 14 residues. CDR3 bases: TGTGCCAGCAGCTTGGACAGGATGAGAGAGACCCAGTACTTC. Amino acids: CASSLDRMRETQYF. Combining the CDR3 with reference TRBV5-5 and TRBJ2-5 gives the whole variable domain DAGVTQSPTHLIKTRGQQVTLRCSPISGHKSVSWYQQVLGQGPQFIFQYYEKEERGRGNFPDRFSARQFPNYSSELNVNALLLGDSALYLCASSLDRMRETQYFGPGTRLLVL.